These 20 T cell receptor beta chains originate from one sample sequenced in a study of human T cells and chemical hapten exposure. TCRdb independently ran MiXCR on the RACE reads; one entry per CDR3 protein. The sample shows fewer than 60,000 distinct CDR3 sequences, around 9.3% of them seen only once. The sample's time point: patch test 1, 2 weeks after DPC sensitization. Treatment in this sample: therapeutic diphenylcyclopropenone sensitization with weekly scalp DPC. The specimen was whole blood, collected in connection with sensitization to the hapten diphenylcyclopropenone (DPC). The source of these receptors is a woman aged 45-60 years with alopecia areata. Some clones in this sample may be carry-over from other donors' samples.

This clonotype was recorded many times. The DNA for the CDR3 is TGTGCCAGTAGTGAAACAGGGAGCTATAATTCACCCCTCCACTTT. It translates to CASSETGSYNSPLHF. The chain combines TRBV19 with TRBJ1-6; maybe TRBD1 (6 bases). This CDR3 contains 15 residues. In germline, CDR1 is LNHDA, CDR2 SQIVND (reference sequence). V lost 5 bases, J lost 3 bases, and 11 bases lay in between.

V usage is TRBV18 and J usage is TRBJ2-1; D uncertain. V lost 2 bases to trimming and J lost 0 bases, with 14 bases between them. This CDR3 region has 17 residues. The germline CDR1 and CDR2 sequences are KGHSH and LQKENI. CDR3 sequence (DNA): TGTGCCAGCTCACCATCCTGGGCGCAGTTCTCCTACAATGAGCAGTTCTTC. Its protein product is CASSPSWAQFSYNEQFF.

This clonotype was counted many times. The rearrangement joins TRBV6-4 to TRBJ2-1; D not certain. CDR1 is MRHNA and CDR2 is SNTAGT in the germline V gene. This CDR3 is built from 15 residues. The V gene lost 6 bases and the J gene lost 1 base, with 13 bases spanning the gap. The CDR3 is CASSRAYGSYNEQFF. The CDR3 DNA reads TGTGCCAGCAGCCGAGCCTATGGGTCCTACAATGAGCAGTTCTTC.

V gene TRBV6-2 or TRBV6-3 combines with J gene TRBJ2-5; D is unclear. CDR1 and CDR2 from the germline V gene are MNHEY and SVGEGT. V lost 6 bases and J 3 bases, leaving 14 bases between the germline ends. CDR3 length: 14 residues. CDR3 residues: CASRELGAEETQYF. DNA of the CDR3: TGTGCCAGCAGAGAGCTAGGAGCCGAAGAGACCCAGTACTTC.

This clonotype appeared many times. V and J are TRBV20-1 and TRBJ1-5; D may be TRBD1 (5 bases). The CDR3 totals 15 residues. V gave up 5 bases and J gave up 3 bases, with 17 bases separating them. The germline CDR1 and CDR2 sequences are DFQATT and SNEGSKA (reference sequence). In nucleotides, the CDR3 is TGCAGTGCTGCTTCCGGGACGGCATCCAATCAGCCCCAGCATTTT. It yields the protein CSAASGTASNQPQHF.

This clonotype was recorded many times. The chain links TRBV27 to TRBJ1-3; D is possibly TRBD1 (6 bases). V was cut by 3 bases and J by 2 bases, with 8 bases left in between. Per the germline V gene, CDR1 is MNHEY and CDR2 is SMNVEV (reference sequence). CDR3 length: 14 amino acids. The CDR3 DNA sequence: TGTGCCAGCAGTTTCAGGGGCACTGGAAACACCATATATTTT. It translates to CASSFRGTGNTIYF.

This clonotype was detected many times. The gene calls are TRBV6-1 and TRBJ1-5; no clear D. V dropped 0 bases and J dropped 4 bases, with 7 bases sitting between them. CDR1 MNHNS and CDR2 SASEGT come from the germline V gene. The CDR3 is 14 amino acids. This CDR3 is CASSEAGYNQPQHF. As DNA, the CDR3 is TGTGCCAGCAGTGAAGCTGGGTATAATCAGCCCCAGCATTTT.

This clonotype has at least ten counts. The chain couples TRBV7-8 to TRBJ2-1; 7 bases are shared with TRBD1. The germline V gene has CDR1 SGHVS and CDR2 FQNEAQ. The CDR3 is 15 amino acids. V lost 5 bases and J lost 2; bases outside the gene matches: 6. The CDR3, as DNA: TGTGCCAGCAGCCCGCCCGGGACAGCCTACAATGAGCAGTTCTTC. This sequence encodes CASSPPGTAYNEQFF.

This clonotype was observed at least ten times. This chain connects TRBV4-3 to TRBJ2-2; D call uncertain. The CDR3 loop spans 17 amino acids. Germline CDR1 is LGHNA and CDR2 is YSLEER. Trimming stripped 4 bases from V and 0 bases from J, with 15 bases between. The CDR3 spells CASSPSAFSANTGELFF. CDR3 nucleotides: TGCGCCAGCAGCCCCTCGGCCTTCTCCGCGAACACCGGGGAGCTGTTTTTT.

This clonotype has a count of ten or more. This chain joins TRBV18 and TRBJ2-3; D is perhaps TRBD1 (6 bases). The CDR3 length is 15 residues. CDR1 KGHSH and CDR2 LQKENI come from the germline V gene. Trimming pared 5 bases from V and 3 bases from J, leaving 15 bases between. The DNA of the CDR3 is TGTGCCAGCTCAGCGAGCAGGGGAGAAACAGATACGCAGTATTTT. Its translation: CASSASRGETDTQYF. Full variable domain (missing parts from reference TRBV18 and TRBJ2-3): NAGVMQNPRHLVRRRGQEARLRCSPMKGHSHVYWYRQLPEEGLKFMVYLQKENIIDESGMPKERFSAEFPKEGPSILRIQQVVRGDSAAYFCASSASRGETDTQYFGPGTRLTVL.

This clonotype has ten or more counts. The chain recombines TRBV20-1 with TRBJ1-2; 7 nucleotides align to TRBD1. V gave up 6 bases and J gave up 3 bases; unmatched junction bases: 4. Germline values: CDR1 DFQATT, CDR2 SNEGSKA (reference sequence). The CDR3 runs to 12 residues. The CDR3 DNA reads TGCAGTGCGACAGGGTCTGACTATGGCTACACCTTC. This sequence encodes CSATGSDYGYTF.

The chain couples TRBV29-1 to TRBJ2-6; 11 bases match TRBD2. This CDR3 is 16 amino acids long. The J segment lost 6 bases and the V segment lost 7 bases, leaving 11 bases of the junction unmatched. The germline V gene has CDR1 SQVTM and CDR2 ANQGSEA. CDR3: CSAKLAGAFEANVLTF. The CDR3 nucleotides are TGCAGCGCAAAACTAGCGGGAGCCTTCGAGGCCAACGTCCTGACTTTC.

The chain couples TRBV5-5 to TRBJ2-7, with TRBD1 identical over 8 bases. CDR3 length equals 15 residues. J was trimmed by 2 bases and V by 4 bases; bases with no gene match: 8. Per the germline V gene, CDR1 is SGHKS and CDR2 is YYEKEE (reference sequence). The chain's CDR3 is CASSEGTGSPYEQYF. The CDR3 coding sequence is TGTGCCAGCAGCGAGGGGACAGGTAGCCCCTACGAGCAGTACTTC.

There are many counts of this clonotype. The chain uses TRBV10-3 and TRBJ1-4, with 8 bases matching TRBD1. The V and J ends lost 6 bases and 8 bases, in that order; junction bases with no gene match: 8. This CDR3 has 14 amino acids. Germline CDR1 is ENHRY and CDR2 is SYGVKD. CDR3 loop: CAIRSGQGDEKLFF. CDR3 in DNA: TGTGCCATCAGATCCGGACAGGGTGACGAAAAACTGTTTTTT.

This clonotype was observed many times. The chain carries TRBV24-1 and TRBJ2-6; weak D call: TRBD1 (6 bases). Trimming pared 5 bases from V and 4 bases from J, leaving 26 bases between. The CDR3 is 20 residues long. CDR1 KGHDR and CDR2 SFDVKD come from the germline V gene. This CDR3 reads CATSAVSGTPDPAGANVLTF. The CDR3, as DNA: TGTGCCACCAGTGCTGTATCAGGGACACCCGATCCTGCCGGGGCCAACGTCCTGACTTTC.

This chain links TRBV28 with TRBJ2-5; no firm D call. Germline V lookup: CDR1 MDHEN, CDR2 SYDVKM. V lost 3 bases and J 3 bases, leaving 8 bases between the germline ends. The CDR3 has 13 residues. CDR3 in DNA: TGTGCCAGCAGTTTTCTCCCGAAAGAGACCCAGTACTTC. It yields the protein CASSFLPKETQYF.

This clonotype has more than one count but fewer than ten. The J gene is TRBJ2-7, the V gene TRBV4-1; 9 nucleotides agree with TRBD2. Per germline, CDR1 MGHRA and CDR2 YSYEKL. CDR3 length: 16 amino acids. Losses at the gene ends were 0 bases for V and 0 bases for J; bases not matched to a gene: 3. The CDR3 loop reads CASSQDVAGVSYEQYF. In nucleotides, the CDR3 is TGCGCCAGCAGCCAAGATGTAGCGGGAGTCTCCTACGAGCAGTACTTC.

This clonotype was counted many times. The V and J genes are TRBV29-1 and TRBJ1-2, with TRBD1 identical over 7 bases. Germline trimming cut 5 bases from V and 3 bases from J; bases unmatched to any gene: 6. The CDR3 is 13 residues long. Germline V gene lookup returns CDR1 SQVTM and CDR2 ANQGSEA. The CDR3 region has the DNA TGCAGCGTTCTTCCAGGGGGTCACTATGGCTACACCTTC. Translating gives CSVLPGGHYGYTF.

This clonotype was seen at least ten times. CDR3 region: CSASAHTPDTEAFF. Written as DNA, the CDR3 is TGCAGTGCTAGTGCTCATACTCCGGACACTGAAGCTTTCTTT. The chain recombines TRBV20-1 with TRBJ1-1, with no clear D. The germline V and J ends were trimmed by 3 bases and 3 bases, with 14 bases remaining between them. This CDR3 is built from 14 residues. From germline, CDR1 is DFQATT and CDR2 SNEGSKA (reference sequence).

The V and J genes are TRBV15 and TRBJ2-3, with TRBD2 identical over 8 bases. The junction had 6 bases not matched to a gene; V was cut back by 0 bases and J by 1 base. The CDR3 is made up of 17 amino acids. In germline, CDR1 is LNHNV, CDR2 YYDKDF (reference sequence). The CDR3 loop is CATSRDNSGSRTDTQYF. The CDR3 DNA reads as TGTGCCACCAGCAGAGATAACAGCGGGAGTCGCACAGATACGCAGTATTTT.